One and the same sample provided the 5 T cell receptor beta chains below, sequenced in a study of blood T cell repertoires in COVID-19. Sequenced by immunoSEQ multiplex PCR; TCRdb stores in-frame clones only, minus some. This sample has about 58,000 clones, with 70% to 90% found just once. Sequenced material: peripheral blood. All receptors derive from a man aged 35 to 55 with active COVID-19.

This clone was seen once. V usage is TRBV7-2 and J usage is TRBJ2-3, with 9 bases that match TRBD2. With 2 bases clipped from V and 3 bases from J, the junction kept 3 bases outside the gene matches. Germline lookup yields CDR1 SGHTA and CDR2 FQGNSA. This CDR3 contains 15 residues. The CDR3 DNA sequence: TGTGCCAGCAGCTTACAAGCGGGAGGAACAGATACGCAGTATTTT. Translation: CASSLQAGGTDTQYF. Looking up the rest from reference TRBV7-2 and TRBJ2-3 gives the full variable domain: GAGVSQSPSNKVTEKGKDVELRCDPISGHTALYWYRQSLGQGLEFLIYFQGNSAPDKSGLPSDRFSAERTGGSVSTLTIQRTQQEDSAVYLCASSLQAGGTDTQYFGPGTRLTVL.

The chain combines TRBV6-5 with TRBJ2-7; no firm D call. The germline CDR1 and CDR2 sequences are MNHEY and SVGAGI. CDR3 length: 14 residues. V dropped 5 bases and J dropped 6 bases, with 17 bases sitting between them. The CDR3 is CASSPEFVRGEQYF. CDR3 in DNA: TGTGCCAGCAGTCCCGAGTTCGTCCGTGGCGAGCAGTACTTC.

The rearrangement joins TRBV13 to TRBJ2-7; tentatively, D is TRBD2 (6 bases). Germline V gene sequence: CDR1 PRHDT, CDR2 FYEKMQ (reference sequence). There are 11 residues in the CDR3. The germline V and J ends were trimmed by 5 bases and 9 bases, with 11 bases remaining between them. The CDR3 protein is CASSPGGVQYF. CDR3 in DNA: TGTGCCAGCAGCCCCGGAGGGGTGCAGTACTTC.

This chain uses TRBV28 with TRBJ2-5; D possibly corresponds to TRBD1 (6 bases). The CDR3 contains 11 residues. CDR1 is MDHEN and CDR2 is SYDVKM in the germline V gene. Trimming left V 7 bases short and J 7 bases short, with 10 bases between. The CDR3 coding sequence is TGTGCCAGCACCATACAGGGGACCCAGTACTTC. Translating gives CASTIQGTQYF.

J is TRBJ1-5 and V is TRBV5-1; TRBD1 is a possible D gene (6 bases). Germline V gives CDR1 SGHRS, CDR2 YFSETQ. Trimming removed 4 bases from V and 7 bases from J, with 12 bases in between. This CDR3 is 13 amino acids long. CDR3: CASSIQGRQPQHF. The CDR3 DNA reads TGCGCCAGCAGCATACAGGGAAGGCAGCCCCAGCATTTT.